The 18 T cell receptor beta chains listed next were all sequenced from one sample in a study of tumor-infiltrating lymphocytes in primary liver carcinoma. The study co-extracted DNA and RNA from about 21-30 mg of unsorted bulk tissue. From 450 to 550 ng total RNA, TCR beta cDNA was generated with a primer in the constant region. Slightly modified ARM-PCR, run as three nested multiplex PCR rounds, produced the TCR beta libraries. It was with TRBV1-TRBV30 forward primers and a C-beta reverse primer that the first two PCR rounds were run, at roughly 9 cycles each. TCRdb analysed the multiplex PCR reads with MiXCR anew, one entry per CDR3 protein. This table has more than 95,000 distinct CDR3 sequences, roughly 80% appearing once. Input material: liver tumor tissue from sampling region 3. Regarding subset: tumor region T3, left-lateral pole. These TCRs come from a man aged 40-55 years with primary liver carcinoma and hepatitis B virus infection.

Points on this clonotype: One junction end does not reproduce the germline sequence, and a read error may be involved. The chain is built from TRBV6-6 and TRBJ2-5; the D gene is possibly TRBD1 (6 bases). This CDR3 contains 14 residues. In germline, CDR1 is MNHNY, CDR2 SVGAGI (reference sequence). CDR3 nucleotide sequence: TGTGTCAGCAGTTACTCTGGGGACATGGGGACCCAGTACTTC. Translating gives CVSSYSGDMGTQYF.

V gene TRBV20-1 combines with J gene TRBJ2-1, with D perhaps matching TRBD2 (6 bases). There are 14 residues in the CDR3. Germline V CDR1 and CDR2: DFQATT, SNEGSKA (reference sequence). Trimming took off 8 bases at V and 7 bases at J, with 21 bases between the two ends. CDR3 loop: CSTKGAGSGNEQFF. The CDR3 region has the DNA TGCAGTACTAAAGGGGCGGGATCAGGTAATGAGCAGTTCTTC.

The chain has TRBV5-4 and TRBJ1-1; unclear D gene. V shed 3 bases and J shed 0 bases, with 18 bases lying between them. Looked up from germline, CDR1 is SGHNT and CDR2 is YYREEE (reference sequence). This CDR3 spans 17 amino acids. The CDR3 region has the DNA TGTGCCAGCAGCTGGGGAGTGCCAGGACGCCTGAACACTGAAGCTTTCTTT. Translating gives CASSWGVPGRLNTEAFF.

A note on this clonotype: The missing conserved phenylalanine or tryptophan at the end of this CDR3 makes a read error likely. This chain connects TRBV12-3 or TRBV12-4 to TRBJ2-1; 8 bases are a match to TRBD1. Trimming removed 2 bases from V and 13 bases from J; junction bases left unmatched: 7. The length of the CDR3 is 13 residues. The CDR3 sequence is CASSLSDRGEQFV. In DNA, the CDR3 is TGTGCCAGCAGTTTATCCGACAGGGGAGAACAGTTCGTA.

This clonotype was found once. The V call is TRBV2, the J call TRBJ2-1; D not resolved. This CDR3 is built from 13 residues. Germline assignment: CDR1 SNHLY and CDR2 FYNNEI. Trimming shortened V by 5 bases and J by 9 bases, and 14 bases separated the two germline ends. CDR3 sequence: CASSQIRTAEQFF. The CDR3, as DNA: TGTGCCAGCAGTCAAATAAGAACAGCTGAGCAGTTCTTC.

As regards this clonotype: As the CDR3 is not closed by the conserved phenylalanine or tryptophan, this likely results from a read error. The chain is built from TRBV18 and TRBJ2-3, with D perhaps matching TRBD2 (5 bases). The germline CDR1 and CDR2 sequences are KGHSH and LQKENI. The CDR3 totals 13 residues. This chain's CDR3 is CASSPIALDTQYY. CDR3 sequence (DNA): TGTGCCAGCTCACCCATAGCGTTGGATACTCAGTATTAT.

In the case of this clonotype: This could be a read error, since a much larger clone is one nucleotide away. The rearrangement uses TRBV28 and TRBJ2-5; TRBD1 matches at 10 bases. J gave up 5 bases and V 6 bases, and 6 bases lay outside the gene matches. Germline V gene lookup returns CDR1 MDHEN and CDR2 SYDVKM. The CDR3 sequence is 14 residues long. The CDR3 spells CASSWGQGSETQYF. The CDR3 DNA reads as TGTGCCAGCAGCTGGGGACAGGGGTCGGAGACCCAGTACTTC. Variable domain in full (rest from reference TRBV28 and TRBJ2-5): DVKVTQSSRYLVKRTGEKVFLECVQDMDHENMFWYRQDPGLGLRLIYFSYDVKMKEKGDIPEGYSVSREKKERFSLILESASTNQTSMYLCASSWGQGSETQYFGPGTRLLVL.

V and J are TRBV6-6 and TRBJ1-5, with D perhaps TRBD1 (6 bases). V dropped 10 bases and J dropped 0 bases, with 16 bases sitting between them. The CDR3 totals 15 residues. Looked up from germline, CDR1 is MNHNY and CDR2 is SVGAGI (reference sequence). The CDR3 sequence is CANQRTDFSNQPQHF. As DNA, the CDR3 is TGTGCCAACCAAAGGACAGACTTTAGCAATCAGCCCCAGCATTTT.

Notes on this clonotype: The germline gene is not matched at one end of the junction; a read error may be the cause. The chain combines TRBV10-3 with TRBJ2-5; TRBD1 might be the D (6 bases). The CDR3 covers 13 residues. Looked up from germline, CDR1 is ENHRY and CDR2 is SYGVKD. The DNA of the CDR3 is TGTGCCATCAGTCGACAGGTTCAAGAGACCCGGTACTTC. Its protein product is CAISRQVQETRYF.

Regarding this clonotype: At one end the junction does not follow the germline gene, possibly because of a read error. V and J are TRBV7-9 and TRBJ1-4; 10 nucleotides line up with TRBD1. The CDR3 has 17 residues. Germline V gives CDR1 SEHNR, CDR2 FQNEAQ (reference sequence). The CDR3 region is CASSLDRGRGTNEKLLF. As DNA, the CDR3 is TGTGCTAGCAGCTTAGACAGGGGGCGTGGGACTAATGAAAAACTGCTTTTT.

With respect to this clonotype: An end of the junction differs from the germline gene, which may be a read error. This rearrangement joins TRBV4-3 to TRBJ1-5, with a possible D match to TRBD1 (5 bases). CDR1 and CDR2 from the germline V gene are LGHNA and YSLEER. The length of the CDR3 is 13 residues. CDR3 loop: CASSQSREQPKHF. The CDR3 coding sequence is TGCGCTAGCAGCCAGTCCAGGGAGCAGCCCAAGCATTTT.

This clonotype has at least ten counts. The chain uses TRBV5-6 and TRBJ1-1; D is ambiguous. V lost 0 bases, J lost 10 bases, and 16 bases lay in between. CDR1 and CDR2 from the germline V gene are SGHDT and YYEEEE. The CDR3 loop spans 14 amino acids. The CDR3 region has the DNA TGTGCCAGCAGCTTGGGGGAGGTTGGTGCAGGAGCTTTCTTT. Its translation is CASSLGEVGAGAFF.

This chain uses TRBV6-5 with TRBJ1-2; no definite D call. The CDR3 loop spans 15 amino acids. The V gene's germline CDR1 is MNHEY and CDR2 SVGAGI. V was clipped by 7 bases and J by 4 bases, with 19 bases between them. CDR3 nucleotides: TGTGCCAGCAAATACTCGTTGCGGGGAACCTATGGCTACACCTTC. As protein: CASKYSLRGTYGYTF.

This chain connects TRBV10-2 to TRBJ1-5, with D possibly matching TRBD1 (5 bases). Trimming removed 7 bases from V and 11 bases from J, with 18 bases in between. The CDR3 contains 13 residues. Germline V gene lookup returns CDR1 WSHSY and CDR2 SAAADI. The CDR3 DNA follows: TGCGCCAGCAATGTGGGGGGAACGCAGTCCCAGCATTTT. It translates to CASNVGGTQSQHF.

A word on this clonotype: The conserved phenylalanine or tryptophan is not found at the CDR3 terminus, so this likely reflects a read error. The V gene is TRBV4-2, the J gene TRBJ1-3; D is unclear. Germline V CDR1 and CDR2: LGHNA, YNFKEQ. The CDR3 consists of 17 residues. CDR3 sequence (DNA): TGTGCCAGCAGTCAAGGTCAAGCAGGCGCCTCTGGAAACACCATATATTTA. This encodes CASSQGQAGASGNTIYL.

J is TRBJ2-1 and V is TRBV7-8; D is possibly TRBD2 (6 bases). The end of the DNA fits TRBJ2-7 better, so the J call may be wrong. The CDR3 is 14 amino acids. Per the germline V gene, CDR1 is SGHVS and CDR2 is FQNEAQ. CDR3 loop: CASSPVGRGNEQYF. The DNA of the CDR3 is TGTGCCAGCAGCCCAGTCGGCCGCGGGAATGAGCAGTACTTC.

Only one count was recorded for this clonotype. This chain links TRBV4-2 with TRBJ1-4; D unresolved. Deletions cut 4 bases from V and 10 bases from J, with 7 bases between. Germline V gene data show CDR1 as LGHNA and CDR2 as YNFKEQ. This CDR3 has 11 residues. CDR3 in DNA: TGTGCCAGCAGCCTCGAGGGAAAACTGTTTTTT. Translated: CASSLEGKLFF.

V and J are TRBV29-1 and TRBJ2-5; D might be TRBD1 (5 bases). V gave up 8 bases and J gave up 2 bases, with 18 bases separating them. CDR1 is SQVTM and CDR2 is ANQGSEA in the germline V gene. The CDR3 is 14 residues long. CDR3 sequence reads: CSFMTVSFQETQYF. The DNA for the CDR3 is TGCAGCTTTATGACAGTATCGTTTCAAGAGACCCAGTACTTC.